The 5 T cell receptor beta chains given below trace back to one sample, sequenced in a study of regulatory T cells in long-lasting Graves disease. Library construction for TCR beta used iRepertoire HTBI primers and Arm-PCR of CDR3 regions. TCRdb re-called the multiplex PCR reads with MiXCR, one entry per CDR3 protein. The data hold hundreds of thousands of distinct CDR3 sequences, with 15% to 20% observed a single time. As for time point: newly diagnosed GD, antithyroid drugs for less than 3 months. From PBMCs, RNA was extracted and then used to make the TCR library. This same sample was also taken into another study, of T cells in Graves' hyperthyroidism and ophthalmopathy.

The specimen was peripheral blood mononuclear cells (PBMCs), collected at new diagnosis, from a patient treated with antithyroid drugs. The receptors derive from a woman aged 30 to 39 with Graves disease.

This clonotype was detected ten times or more. The chain has TRBV28 and TRBJ1-5; 10 bases match TRBD1. Trimming took 5 bases from V and 2 from J; bases not matched to a gene: 12. The CDR3 consists of 18 residues. Germline lookup yields CDR1 MDHEN and CDR2 SYDVKM. This chain's CDR3 is CASSVRDRGTDRNQPQHF. CDR3 bases: TGTGCCAGCAGTGTTAGGGACAGGGGTACTGATCGCAATCAGCCCCAGCATTTT.

V and J are TRBV15 and TRBJ2-4; no firm D call. Trimming left V 3 bases short and J 2 bases short, with 14 bases between. Germline V lookup: CDR1 LNHNV, CDR2 YYDKDF (reference sequence). The CDR3 extends over 16 amino acids. The CDR3 reads CATSSTMIFPKNIQYF. CDR3 DNA sequence: TGTGCCACCAGCAGTACCATGATCTTCCCCAAAAACATTCAGTACTTC.

Only a few counts were recorded for this clonotype. The rearrangement joins TRBV20-1 to TRBJ2-3; 13 nucleotides line up with TRBD2. The V gene's germline CDR1 is DFQATT and CDR2 SNEGSKA (reference sequence). The CDR3 extends over 11 amino acids. J gave up 11 bases and V 6 bases, and 2 bases lay outside the gene matches. The CDR3 reads CSARTSGRQYF. CDR3 in DNA: TGCAGTGCGAGGACTAGCGGGAGGCAGTATTTT.

This clonotype was picked up a small number of times. The CDR3 spells CASSPTGAGDAIYF. The DNA for the CDR3 is TGTGCCAGCAGCCCGACAGGGGCAGGGGATGCCATATATTTT. V gene TRBV14 combines with J gene TRBJ1-3, with 8 nucleotides matching TRBD1. The germline gives CDR1 SGHDN, CDR2 FVKESK. With 4 bases clipped from V and 11 bases from J, the junction kept 10 bases outside the gene matches. The CDR3 runs to 14 residues.

This clonotype appeared many times. The rearrangement joins TRBV7-9 to TRBJ2-1; weak D call: TRBD1 (6 bases). From germline, CDR1 is SEHNR and CDR2 FQNEAQ (reference sequence). Trimming cost V 3 bases and J 4 bases, with 16 bases left between them. This CDR3 region has 16 residues. The CDR3 coding sequence is TGTGCCAGCAGCTTTTCCTTGGGACACAGTTACAATGAGCAGTTCTTC. Amino acid sequence: CASSFSLGHSYNEQFF.